There are a few counts of the clone carrying this T cell receptor beta chain. This sample was taken from a study of blood T cell repertoires in COVID-19. Study at large: The United States, Italy and Spain provided the acute and convalescent COVID-19 samples.

The germline gives CDR1 SNHLY, CDR2 FYNNEI. CDR3 size: 18 residues. V shed 8 bases and J 1 base; nucleotides not matched to a gene: 17. Measured with immunoSEQ multiplex PCR; TCRdb has only the in-frame clones, and not every one. The sample holds fewer than 300,000 clones, 70% to 90% seen once. The chain is built from TRBV2 and TRBJ2-5, with 9 positions matching TRBD2. The sequencing sample was made of peripheral blood. This clonotype originated in a man in his forties or fifties with active or convalescent COVID-19. CDR3 loop: CASVEGRVAGVPQETQYF. The DNA of the CDR3 is TGTGCCAGCGTCGAAGGGAGGGTAGCGGGAGTCCCCCAAGAGACCCAGTACTTC.